This TCR beta chain emerged from a study of shared clonotypes between healthy human individuals. Measured with immunoSEQ multiplex PCR; TCRdb has only the in-frame clones, and not every one. The sample contains 90,000 to 100,000 clones, 40% to 55% of which appear only once. Remarks on this clone: A read error is possible here, since a much larger clone lies one base away.

The sequencing sample was made of PBMCs. This TCR derives from a woman in her thirties or forties in good health. Some clones in this sample may be carry-over from other donors' samples.

The chain's CDR3 is CAWDPSSCNEQFF. The CDR3 coding sequence is TGTGCCTGGGACCCTAGCTCCTGCAATGAGCAGTTCTTC. The rearrangement links TRBV30 to TRBJ2-1, with D perhaps matching TRBD2 (5 bases). From germline, CDR1 is GTSNPN and CDR2 SVGIG (reference sequence). The CDR3 extends over 13 amino acids.